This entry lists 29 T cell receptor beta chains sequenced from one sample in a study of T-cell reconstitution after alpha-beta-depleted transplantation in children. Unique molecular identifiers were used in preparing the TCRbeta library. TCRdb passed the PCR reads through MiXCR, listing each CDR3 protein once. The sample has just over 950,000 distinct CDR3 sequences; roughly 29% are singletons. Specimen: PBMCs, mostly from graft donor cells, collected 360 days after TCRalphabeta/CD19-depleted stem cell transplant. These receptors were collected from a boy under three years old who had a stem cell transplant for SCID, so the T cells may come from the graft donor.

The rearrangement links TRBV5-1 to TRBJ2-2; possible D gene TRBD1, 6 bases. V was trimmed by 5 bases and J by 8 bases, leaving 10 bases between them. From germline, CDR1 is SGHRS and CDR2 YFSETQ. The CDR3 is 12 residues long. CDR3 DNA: TGCGCCAGCAGACAGGGTAAAGGGGAGCTGTTTTTT. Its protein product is CASRQGKGELFF.

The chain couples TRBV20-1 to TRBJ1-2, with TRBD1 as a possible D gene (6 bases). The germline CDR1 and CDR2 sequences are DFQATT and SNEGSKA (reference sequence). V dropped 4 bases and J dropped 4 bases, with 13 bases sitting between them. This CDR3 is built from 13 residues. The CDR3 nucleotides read TGCAGTGCTATCCCAGGGGCTCTCTATGGCTACACCTTC. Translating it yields CSAIPGALYGYTF.

CDR3 nucleotides: TGCAGTGCTAGATCAAAGACCCAGTACTTC. It codes for CSARSKTQYF. This chain uses TRBV20-1 with TRBJ2-5, with D uncertain. Germline assignment: CDR1 DFQATT and CDR2 SNEGSKA (reference sequence). This CDR3 has 10 amino acids. V was pared by 2 bases and J by 6 bases, with 4 bases between.

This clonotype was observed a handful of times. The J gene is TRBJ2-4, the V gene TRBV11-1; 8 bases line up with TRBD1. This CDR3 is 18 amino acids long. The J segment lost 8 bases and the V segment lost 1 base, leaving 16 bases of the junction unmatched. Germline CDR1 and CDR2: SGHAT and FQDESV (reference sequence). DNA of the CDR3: TGTGCCAGCAGCTTAGTTCTAGGTGCAGGGGGCCTTCGGGACATTCAGTACTTC. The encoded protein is CASSLVLGAGGLRDIQYF.

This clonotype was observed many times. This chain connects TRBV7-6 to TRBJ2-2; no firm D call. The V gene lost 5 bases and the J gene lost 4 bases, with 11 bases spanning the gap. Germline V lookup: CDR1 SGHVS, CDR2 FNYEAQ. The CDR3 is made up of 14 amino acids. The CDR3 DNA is TGTGCCAGCAGCGGCACACCAGGCACCGGGGAGCTGTTTTTT. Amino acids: CASSGTPGTGELFF.

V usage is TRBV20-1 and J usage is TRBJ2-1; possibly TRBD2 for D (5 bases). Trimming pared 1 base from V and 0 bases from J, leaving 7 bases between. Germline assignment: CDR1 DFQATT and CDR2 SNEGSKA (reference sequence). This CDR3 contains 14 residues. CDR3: CSARAGSSYNEQFF. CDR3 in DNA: TGCAGTGCTAGAGCGGGGAGCTCCTACAATGAGCAGTTCTTC.

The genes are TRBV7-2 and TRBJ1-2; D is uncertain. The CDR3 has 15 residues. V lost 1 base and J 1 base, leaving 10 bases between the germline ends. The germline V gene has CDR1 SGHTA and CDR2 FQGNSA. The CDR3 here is CASSLVGLLNYGYTF. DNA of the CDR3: TGTGCCAGCAGCTTAGTAGGACTGCTTAACTATGGCTACACCTTC. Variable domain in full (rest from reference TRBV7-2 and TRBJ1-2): GAGVSQSPSNKVTEKGKDVELRCDPISGHTALYWYRQSLGQGLEFLIYFQGNSAPDKSGLPSDRFSAERTGGSVSTLTIQRTQQEDSAVYLCASSLVGLLNYGYTFGSGTRLTVV.

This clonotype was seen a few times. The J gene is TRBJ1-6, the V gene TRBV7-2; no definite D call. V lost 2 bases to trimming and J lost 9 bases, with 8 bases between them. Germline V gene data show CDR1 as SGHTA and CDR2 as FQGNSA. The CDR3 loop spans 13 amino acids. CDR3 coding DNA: TGTGCCAGCAGCTTAAGTCGGTCTTCACCCCTCCACTTT. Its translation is CASSLSRSSPLHF.

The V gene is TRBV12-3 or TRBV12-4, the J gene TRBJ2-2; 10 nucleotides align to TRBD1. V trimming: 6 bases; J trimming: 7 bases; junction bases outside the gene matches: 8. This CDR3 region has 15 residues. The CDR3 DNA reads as TGTGCCAGCAGCCCCGACAGGGGGCTTAGCGGGGAGCTGTTTTTT. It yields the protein CASSPDRGLSGELFF.

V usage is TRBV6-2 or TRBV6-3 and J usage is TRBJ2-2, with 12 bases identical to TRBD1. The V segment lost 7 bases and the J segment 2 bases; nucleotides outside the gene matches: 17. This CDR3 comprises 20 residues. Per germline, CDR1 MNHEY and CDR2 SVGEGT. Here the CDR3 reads CASILTRGQGACCNTGELFF. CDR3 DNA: TGTGCCAGCATTCTAACCCGGGGACAGGGGGCGTGTTGTAACACCGGGGAGCTGTTTTTT.

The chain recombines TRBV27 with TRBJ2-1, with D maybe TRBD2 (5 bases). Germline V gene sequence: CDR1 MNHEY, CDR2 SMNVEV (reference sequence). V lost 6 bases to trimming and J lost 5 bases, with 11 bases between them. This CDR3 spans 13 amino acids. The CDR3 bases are TGTGCCAGCAGCGGACTTTATGACAATGAGCAGTTCTTC. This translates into CASSGLYDNEQFF.

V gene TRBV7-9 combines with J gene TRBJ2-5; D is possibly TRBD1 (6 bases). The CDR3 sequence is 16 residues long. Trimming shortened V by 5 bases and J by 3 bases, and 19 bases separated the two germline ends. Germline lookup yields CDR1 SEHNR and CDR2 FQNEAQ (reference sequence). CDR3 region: CASSTRQNRGKETQYF. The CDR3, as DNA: TGTGCCAGCAGCACCCGACAGAATAGGGGGAAAGAGACCCAGTACTTC.

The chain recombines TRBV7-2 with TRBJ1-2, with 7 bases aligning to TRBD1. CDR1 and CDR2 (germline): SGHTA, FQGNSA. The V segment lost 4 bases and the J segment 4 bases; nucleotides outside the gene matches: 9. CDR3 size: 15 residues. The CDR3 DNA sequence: TGTGCCAGCAGCTCAGGGCAGGGGGGGTTCTATGGCTACACCTTC. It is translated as CASSSGQGGFYGYTF.

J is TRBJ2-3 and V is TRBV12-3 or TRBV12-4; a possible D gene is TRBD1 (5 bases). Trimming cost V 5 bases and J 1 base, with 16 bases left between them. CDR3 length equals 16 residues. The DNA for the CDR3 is TGTGCCAGCAGTCCAGAGACAGCTTCCCGCACAGATACGCAGTATTTT. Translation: CASSPETASRTDTQYF.

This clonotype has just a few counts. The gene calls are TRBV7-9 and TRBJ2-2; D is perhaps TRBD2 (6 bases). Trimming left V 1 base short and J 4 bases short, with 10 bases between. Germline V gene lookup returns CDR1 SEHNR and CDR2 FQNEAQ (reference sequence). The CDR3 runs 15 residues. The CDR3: CASSLGGGGTGELFF. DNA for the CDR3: TGTGCCAGCAGCTTAGGGGGAGGCGGCACCGGGGAGCTGTTTTTT.

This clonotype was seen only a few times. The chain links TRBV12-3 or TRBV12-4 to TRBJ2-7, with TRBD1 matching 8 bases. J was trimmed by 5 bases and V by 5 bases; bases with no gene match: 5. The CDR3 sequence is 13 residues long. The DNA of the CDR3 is TGTGCCAGCAGTGTCCACAGGGGGAACGAGCAGTACTTC. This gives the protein CASSVHRGNEQYF.

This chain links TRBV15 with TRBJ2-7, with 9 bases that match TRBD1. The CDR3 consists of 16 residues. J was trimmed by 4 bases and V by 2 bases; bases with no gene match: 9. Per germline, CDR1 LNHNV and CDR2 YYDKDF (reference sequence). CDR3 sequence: CATSRRGQGGRYEQYF. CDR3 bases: TGTGCCACCAGCAGACGGGGACAGGGCGGTCGGTACGAGCAGTACTTC. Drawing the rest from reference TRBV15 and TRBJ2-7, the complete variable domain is DAMVIQNPRYQVTQFGKPVTLSCSQTLNHNVMYWYQQKSSQAPKLLFHYYDKDFNNEADTPDNFQSRRPNTSFCFLDIRSPGLGDTAMYLCATSRRGQGGRYEQYFGPGTRLTVT.

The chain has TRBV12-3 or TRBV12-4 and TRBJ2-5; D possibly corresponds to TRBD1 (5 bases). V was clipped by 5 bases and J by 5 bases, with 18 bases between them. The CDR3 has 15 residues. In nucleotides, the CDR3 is TGTGCCAGCAGTCCGCGGACACTCTCTTGGGAGACCCAGTACTTC. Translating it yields CASSPRTLSWETQYF.

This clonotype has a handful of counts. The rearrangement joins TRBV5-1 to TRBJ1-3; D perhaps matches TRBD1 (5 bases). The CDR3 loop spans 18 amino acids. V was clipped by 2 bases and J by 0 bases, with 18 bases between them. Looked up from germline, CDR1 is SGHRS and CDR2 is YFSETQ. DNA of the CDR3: TGCGCCAGCAGCTTTTCCTCGGGACGGGAAGGCTCTGGAAACACCATATATTTT. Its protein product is CASSFSSGREGSGNTIYF.

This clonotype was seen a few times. In DNA, the CDR3 is TGCAGTGCTAGAAGGCAGGGCCTTTCTCCGGCCAAAAACATTCAGTACTTC. Translation: CSARRQGLSPAKNIQYF. The chain employs TRBV20-1 and TRBJ2-4, with D maybe TRBD1 (5 bases). The CDR3 has 17 residues. The germline V gene has CDR1 DFQATT and CDR2 SNEGSKA (reference sequence). The V and J ends lost 2 bases and 1 base respectively, with 18 bases between them.

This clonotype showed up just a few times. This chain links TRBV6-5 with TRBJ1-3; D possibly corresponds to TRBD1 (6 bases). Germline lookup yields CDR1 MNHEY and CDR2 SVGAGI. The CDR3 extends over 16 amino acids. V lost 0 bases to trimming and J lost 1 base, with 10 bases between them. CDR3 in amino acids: CASSYSRGGSGNTIYF. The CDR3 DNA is TGTGCCAGCAGTTACTCCAGGGGAGGATCTGGAAACACCATATATTTT.

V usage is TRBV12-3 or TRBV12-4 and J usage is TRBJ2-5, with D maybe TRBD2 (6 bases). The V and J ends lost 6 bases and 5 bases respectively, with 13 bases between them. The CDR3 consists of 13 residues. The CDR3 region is CASSWWGLETQYF. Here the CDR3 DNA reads TGTGCCAGCAGCTGGTGGGGACTGGAGACCCAGTACTTC.

CDR3 nucleotide sequence: TGCAGTGCTAGAGGATTCCCAGGGCAGGGAAAAGGCTACACCTTC. Its translation is CSARGFPGQGKGYTF. V is TRBV20-1 and J is TRBJ1-2; D might be TRBD1 (5 bases). The CDR3 is 15 amino acids. The V end lost 1 base, the J end lost 8 bases, and 20 bases lay between the germline ends. Germline loops: CDR1 DFQATT, CDR2 SNEGSKA (reference sequence).

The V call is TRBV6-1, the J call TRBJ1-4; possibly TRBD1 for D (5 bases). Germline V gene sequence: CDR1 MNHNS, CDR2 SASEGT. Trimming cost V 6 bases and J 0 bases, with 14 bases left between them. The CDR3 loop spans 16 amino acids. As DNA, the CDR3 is TGTGCCAGCAGCCTAGACAGATCTGCAACTAATGAAAAACTGTTTTTT. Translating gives CASSLDRSATNEKLFF.

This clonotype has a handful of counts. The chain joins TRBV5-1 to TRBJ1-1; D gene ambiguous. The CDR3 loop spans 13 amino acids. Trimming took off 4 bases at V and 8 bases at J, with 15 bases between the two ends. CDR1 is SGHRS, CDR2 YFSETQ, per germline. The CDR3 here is CASSPTPTEEAFF. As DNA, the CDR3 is TGCGCCAGCAGCCCAACACCCACGGAGGAAGCTTTCTTT.

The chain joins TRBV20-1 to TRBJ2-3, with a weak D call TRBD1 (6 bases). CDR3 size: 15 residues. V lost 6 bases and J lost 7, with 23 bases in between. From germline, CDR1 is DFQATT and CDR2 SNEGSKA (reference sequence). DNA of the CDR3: TGCAGTGCAACCTCAGGGGAAACGGGGTTAAATACGCAGTATTTT. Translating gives CSATSGETGLNTQYF.

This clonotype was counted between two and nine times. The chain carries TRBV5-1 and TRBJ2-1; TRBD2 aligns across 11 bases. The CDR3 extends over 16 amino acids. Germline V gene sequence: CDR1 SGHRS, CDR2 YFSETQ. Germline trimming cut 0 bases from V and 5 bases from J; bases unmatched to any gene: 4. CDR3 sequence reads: CASSLVPSGGNNEQFF. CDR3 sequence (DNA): TGCGCCAGCAGCTTGGTGCCTAGCGGGGGGAACAATGAGCAGTTCTTC.

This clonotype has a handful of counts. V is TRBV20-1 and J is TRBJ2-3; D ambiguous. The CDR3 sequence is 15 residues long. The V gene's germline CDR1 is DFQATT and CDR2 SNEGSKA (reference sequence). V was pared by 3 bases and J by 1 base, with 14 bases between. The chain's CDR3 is CSASLGMLRTDTQYF. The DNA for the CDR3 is TGCAGTGCTAGCTTGGGCATGCTTCGCACAGATACGCAGTATTTT.

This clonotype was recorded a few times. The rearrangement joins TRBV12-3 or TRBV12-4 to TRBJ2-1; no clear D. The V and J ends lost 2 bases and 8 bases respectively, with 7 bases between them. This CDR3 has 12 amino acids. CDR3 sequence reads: CASSLRAHEQFF. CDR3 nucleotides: TGTGCCAGCAGTTTAAGGGCACATGAGCAGTTCTTC.